Each of the 23 T cell receptor beta chains below was sequenced from the same sample in a study of T-cell reconstitution after alpha-beta-depleted transplantation in children. Unique molecular identifiers were used in preparing the TCRbeta library. TCRdb used MiXCR to reprocess the PCR reads, holding one entry per CDR3 protein. Of roughly 310,000 distinct CDR3 sequences in the sample, over 20% were seen once. This specimen consisted of PBMCs, mostly from graft donor cells, obtained 180 days after TCRalphabeta/CD19-depleted stem cell transplant. The origin of the receptors is a male patient aged 10 to 17 who had a stem cell transplant for acute lymphoblastic leukemia, so the T cells may come from the graft donor.

The chain combines TRBV27 with TRBJ1-2; possibly TRBD1 for D (5 bases). This CDR3 has 16 residues. V lost 3 bases and J 5 bases, leaving 19 bases between the germline ends. Germline assignment: CDR1 MNHEY and CDR2 SMNVEV (reference sequence). As DNA, the CDR3 is TGTGCCAGCAGTTTCCCCCCCGACAGCGCCTTTTATGGCTACACCTTC. As protein: CASSFPPDSAFYGYTF.

This clonotype was detected only a few times. The chain combines TRBV7-9 with TRBJ2-7; 7 bases agree with TRBD2. CDR3 length equals 14 residues. With V trimmed by 7 bases and J by 2 bases, 8 bases remained unmatched. Germline loops: CDR1 SEHNR, CDR2 FQNEAQ (reference sequence). The CDR3 sequence: CASTKGGVPYEQYF. Here the CDR3 DNA reads TGTGCCAGCACTAAGGGAGGGGTTCCCTACGAGCAGTACTTC.

The table lists this clonotype with a few counts. The chain uses TRBV5-6 and TRBJ2-5, with D perhaps matching TRBD2 (5 bases). The CDR3 contains 15 residues. Between the trimmed V and J ends, which lost 1 base and 2 bases, there was a span of 12 bases. CDR1 and CDR2 (germline): SGHDT, YYEEEE. The CDR3 reads CASSLPRGAQETQYF. The CDR3 nucleotides are TGTGCCAGCAGCTTGCCCCGGGGAGCGCAAGAGACCCAGTACTTC.

A few counts support this clonotype. The chain has TRBV5-1 and TRBJ2-3; D gene unclear. This CDR3 spans 12 amino acids. Germline CDR1 reads SGHRS; CDR2 reads YFSETQ. Trimming pared 4 bases from V and 2 bases from J, leaving 5 bases between. The CDR3 here is CASSGPTDTQYF. The CDR3 DNA sequence: TGCGCCAGCAGCGGACCCACAGATACGCAGTATTTT.

This clonotype was picked up one time. The rearrangement links TRBV5-4 to TRBJ2-7; unclear D gene. V lost 4 bases to trimming and J lost 7 bases, with 15 bases between them. CDR3 length: 13 amino acids. Germline loops: CDR1 SGHNT, CDR2 YYREEE (reference sequence). CDR3 coding DNA: TGTGCCAGCAGCAGGGATTCCTTTGGAGAGCAGTACTTC. This codes for CASSRDSFGEQYF.

The chain links TRBV5-5 to TRBJ1-4; D may be TRBD1 (5 bases). This CDR3 is built from 16 residues. Looked up from germline, CDR1 is SGHKS and CDR2 is YYEKEE (reference sequence). V dropped 0 bases and J dropped 0 bases, with 9 bases sitting between them. The CDR3 is CASSLDWGATNEKLFF. CDR3 in DNA: TGTGCCAGCAGCTTGGATTGGGGGGCAACTAATGAAAAACTGTTTTTT.

The chain is built from TRBV11-2 and TRBJ2-7; TRBD2 matches 7 bases. CDR1 and CDR2 (germline): SGHAT, FQNNGV. Unmatched junction bases numbered 3, after V lost 0 bases and J lost 1 base. This CDR3 is built from 15 residues. CDR3 in amino acids: CASSLDLAVSYEQYF. The CDR3 DNA is TGTGCCAGCAGCTTAGACCTAGCGGTATCCTACGAGCAGTACTTC.

V and J are TRBV11-2 and TRBJ2-5; 15 bases are shared with TRBD2. The V gene end was trimmed by 4 bases and the J gene end by 5 bases; junction bases not matched to a gene: 2. There are 15 residues in the CDR3. CDR1 and CDR2 (germline): SGHAT, FQNNGV. The CDR3 loop is CASSWTSGRGETQYF. The CDR3 bases are TGTGCCAGCAGCTGGACTAGCGGGAGGGGGGAGACCCAGTACTTC.

Worth noting for this clonotype: This may be a read error, as it is one base from a much larger clone. The genes are TRBV4-1 and TRBJ2-1; TRBD2 agrees at 16 bases. CDR3 length equals 20 residues. Germline V lookup: CDR1 MGHRA, CDR2 YSYEKL. The CDR3, as DNA: TGCGCCAGCAGCCAAGGAGCCGGGACTAGCGGGAGGGTAAGCTACAATGAGCAGTTATTC. This codes for CASSQGAGTSGRVSYNEQLF.

There are a few counts of this clonotype. The V gene is TRBV12-3 or TRBV12-4, the J gene TRBJ2-5, with D tentatively TRBD1 (7 bases). Trimming stripped 3 bases from V and 3 bases from J, with 17 bases between. The CDR3 runs to 16 residues. The CDR3 here is CASSLDRPGVEETQYF. DNA of the CDR3: TGTGCCAGCAGTTTGGACAGGCCGGGGGTCGAAGAGACCCAGTACTTC.

This chain joins TRBV9 and TRBJ2-1; TRBD2 matches at 11 bases. Per germline, CDR1 SGDLS and CDR2 YYNGEE. After removal of 6 bases from V and 5 bases from J, the junction contained 7 bases not matched to a gene. The CDR3 extends over 15 amino acids. This chain's CDR3 is CASIQLAGAHNEQFF. The CDR3 nucleotides read TGTGCCAGCATCCAACTAGCGGGAGCCCACAATGAGCAGTTCTTC.

V gene TRBV3-1 combines with J gene TRBJ2-7, with D tentatively TRBD1 or TRBD2 (5 bases each). Trimming removed 4 bases from V and 0 bases from J, with 19 bases in between. The CDR3 is 17 residues long. CDR1 and CDR2 from the germline V gene are LGHDT and YNNKEL (reference sequence). The CDR3 DNA follows: TGTGCCAGCAGCCGATCCATGGGGGAGAGGGGCTCCTACGAGCAGTACTTC. Translating it yields CASSRSMGERGSYEQYF.

The rearrangement uses TRBV5-5 and TRBJ2-3, with 10 bases matching TRBD2. Germline CDR1 is SGHKS and CDR2 is YYEKEE (reference sequence). After removal of 3 bases from V and 6 bases from J, the junction contained 10 bases not matched to a gene. CDR3 length: 16 amino acids. The CDR3 nucleotides read TGTGCCAGCAGCTGGCGGTCTAGCGGGAGTTTGGATACGCAGTATTTT. It specifies CASSWRSSGSLDTQYF.

CDR3 region: CASSYQGVNQPQHF. The CDR3 DNA reads TGTGCCAGCAGTTATCAGGGGGTCAATCAGCCCCAGCATTTT. The V and J genes are TRBV2 and TRBJ1-5, with TRBD1 identical over 7 bases. The germline V gene encodes CDR1 SNHLY and CDR2 FYNNEI. The CDR3 spans 14 residues. Trimming at V came to 5 bases and at J to 3 bases, leaving 4 bases not matched to a gene.

Many counts were recorded for this clonotype. The chain employs TRBV4-1 and TRBJ2-1; tentatively, D is TRBD1 (6 bases). CDR1 and CDR2 from the germline V gene are MGHRA and YSYEKL. The V gene lost 1 base and the J gene lost 8 bases, with 21 bases spanning the gap. The CDR3 runs 17 residues. CDR3 bases: TGCGCCAGCAGCCAAGTGGGGTCAGGGGTGATTGGCGATGAGCAGTTCTTC. This translates into CASSQVGSGVIGDEQFF.

This clonotype occurred a few times. The genes are TRBV29-1 and TRBJ2-2; possible D gene TRBD1, 6 bases. The V gene's germline CDR1 is SQVTM and CDR2 ANQGSEA. CDR3 size: 14 residues. V lost 4 bases to trimming and J lost 3 bases, with 12 bases between them. The CDR3, as DNA: TGCAGCGTTGGGAACAGGGCGTACACCGGGGAGCTGTTTTTT. Translation: CSVGNRAYTGELFF.

This clonotype was seen only a few times. The chain carries TRBV5-1 and TRBJ2-2; 7 bases align to TRBD1. Germline CDR1 and CDR2: SGHRS and YFSETQ. Trimming took 6 bases from V and 5 from J; bases not matched to a gene: 7. The CDR3 length is 14 residues. The CDR3 nucleotides are TGCGCCAGCACGATTGACAGGGAGACCGGGGAGCTGTTTTTT. It is translated as CASTIDRETGELFF.

This chain joins TRBV28 and TRBJ2-4, with TRBD2 matching over 9 bases. The ends lost 4 bases at V and 10 bases at J; junction bases unmatched: 11. Germline V lookup: CDR1 MDHEN, CDR2 SYDVKM. The CDR3 covers 15 residues. CDR3 bases: TGTGCCAGCAGTTGGAAAGTAGCGGGAGTGGTTATTCAGTACTTC. This gives the protein CASSWKVAGVVIQYF.

The genes are TRBV4-1 and TRBJ2-5, with TRBD1 as a possible D gene (5 bases). Deletions cut 5 bases from V and 5 bases from J, with 21 bases between. Germline V gene lookup returns CDR1 MGHRA and CDR2 YSYEKL. The CDR3 totals 16 residues. The CDR3 region has the DNA TGCGCCAGCAGCAAACCCCTTATCAGGGCAGGGGAGACCCAGTACTTC. Protein product: CASSKPLIRAGETQYF.

This clonotype was counted ten times or more. The chain combines TRBV24-1 with TRBJ2-1, with a possible D match to TRBD2 (5 bases). The CDR3 extends over 16 amino acids. Trimming removed 6 bases at V and 0 bases at J, with 14 bases between. CDR1 KGHDR and CDR2 SFDVKD come from the germline V gene. DNA for the CDR3: TGTGCCACCAGTACCTCAGACACTAGCTCCTACAATGAGCAGTTCTTC. This translates into CATSTSDTSSYNEQFF.

This clonotype appeared many times. This sequence joins TRBV20-1 and TRBJ1-5; D gene uncertain. Germline CDR1 is DFQATT and CDR2 is SNEGSKA (reference sequence). There are 14 residues in the CDR3. Trimming pared 3 bases from V and 1 base from J, leaving 10 bases between. CDR3 DNA: TGCAGTGCTAGGGCCTATGAGAGCAATCAGCCCCAGCATTTT. This gives the protein CSARAYESNQPQHF.

This clonotype has a handful of counts. The rearrangement uses TRBV5-1 and TRBJ2-3; TRBD1 agrees at 7 bases. This CDR3 is 16 amino acids long. Germline V lookup: CDR1 SGHRS, CDR2 YFSETQ. Unmatched junction bases numbered 10, after V lost 2 bases and J lost 4 bases. The CDR3 sequence: CASSFFRGTSSDTQYF. For the CDR3, the DNA is TGCGCCAGCAGCTTCTTCAGGGGGACGTCATCAGATACGCAGTATTTT.

The chain carries TRBV6-5 and TRBJ1-1; TRBD1 matches at 7 bases. This CDR3 has 19 amino acids. V was clipped by 0 bases and J by 1 base; unmatched bases: 14. Germline CDR1 is MNHEY and CDR2 is SVGAGI. The CDR3 DNA reads as TGTGCCAGCAGTTACTCGGCGACAGGGTTATTAAGGAGGAACACTGAAGCTTTCTTT. Its protein product is CASSYSATGLLRRNTEAFF.